The rows below give T cell receptor beta chains drawn from one sample of a study of somatic mutations in cytotoxic T cells in rheumatoid arthritis. Sequencing used immunoSEQ multiplex PCR; TCRdb keeps in-frame clones, though not all of them. The sample lists roughly 12,000 clones; about 80% were seen once. Sequences were obtained from CD8+ T cells sorted from blood. These receptors came from a man aged 45-65 years in good health. Each CDR3 is given with its conserved first and last residue. Each record gives: clone size, D gene, J gene, V gene, CDR3 protein, CDR3 DNA. A D gene is named only where the DNA matches it firmly. Where a row states a size, it is once, few, many or the class of an expanded clone; other rows omit it.

NA,NA,TRBJ1-5,TRBV5-6,CASSPEDGTRNQPQHF,TGTGCCAGCAGCCCTGAAGACGGGACGAGGAATCAGCCCCAGCATTTT
NA,NA,TRBJ2-1,TRBV11-2,CASSSTIRSSYNEQFF,TGTGCCAGCAGCTCCACTATTAGGAGCTCCTACAATGAGCAGTTCTTC
once,NA,TRBJ2-2,TRBV19,CASSIVWGAGELFF,TGTGCCAGTAGTATAGTATGGGGGGCCGGGGAGCTGTTTTTT
NA,NA,TRBJ2-1,TRBV19,CASSIDLTYNEQFF,TGTGCCAGTAGTATAGATCTGACTTACAATGAGCAGTTCTTC
once,NA,TRBJ1-2,TRBV5-4,CASSLFSGAPYGYTF,TGTGCCAGCAGTCTTTTTTCAGGGGCCCCCTATGGCTACACCTTC
NA,TRBD2,TRBJ2-7,TRBV5-5,CASSLVQGGSVYEQYF,TGTGCCAGCAGCTTGGTTCAGGGAGGGTCGGTCTACGAGCAGTACTTC
NA,NA,TRBJ1-2,TRBV7-2,CASSARGVDYGYTF,TGTGCCAGCAGCGCCAGGGGAGTTGACTATGGCTACACCTTC
once,TRBD1,TRBJ2-5,TRBV7-6,CASSLAGTGVGETQYF,TGTGCCAGCAGCTTAGCTGGGACAGGGGTGGGGGAGACCCAGTACTTC
once,NA,TRBJ1-2,TRBV2,CASSAEQSYYGYTF,TGTGCCAGCAGCGCCGAACAGAGTTACTATGGCTACACCTTC
NA,TRBD1,TRBJ2-3,TRBV4-1,CASSTPGTGGTDTQYF,TGCGCCAGCAGCACTCCCGGGACAGGGGGCACAGATACGCAGTATTTT
NA,TRBD1,TRBJ2-2,TRBV28,CASSSDRDGTGELFF,TGTGCCAGCAGTTCAGACAGGGATGGCACCGGGGAGCTGTTTTTT
NA,NA,TRBJ2-7,TRBV19,CARKGEGSYEQYF,TGTGCCAGAAAGGGGGAGGGTTCCTACGAGCAGTACTTC
NA,NA,TRBJ1-5,TRBV11-2,CASSLGGTNQPQHF,TGTGCCAGCAGCTTAGGAGGGACCAATCAGCCCCAGCATTTT
few,NA,TRBJ1-2,TRBV28,CASNYDRQFPNYGYTF,TGTGCCAGCAATTACGACCGACAGTTCCCTAACTATGGCTACACCTTC
once,NA,TRBJ2-3,TRBV9,CASSPRLKGGGTDTQYF,TGTGCCAGCAGCCCTCGTTTGAAGGGCGGGGGCACAGATACGCAGTATTTT
NA,NA,TRBJ2-1,TRBV7-8,CASSLGREQFF,TGTGCCAGCAGCTTAGGGCGGGAGCAGTTCTTC
few,TRBD1,TRBJ1-2,TRBV7-9,CASSQGVRGYTF,TGTGCCAGCAGCCAGGGGGTACGGGGCTACACCTTC
few,NA,TRBJ2-2,TRBV7-3,CASSLNLGTGELFF,TGTGCCAGCAGCTTAAATCTGGGGACCGGGGAGCTGTTTTTT
NA,TRBD1,TRBJ1-5,TRBV7-8,CASSLGTGFVQPQHF,TGTGCCAGCAGCTTAGGGACAGGGTTTGTTCAGCCCCAGCATTTT
NA,NA,TRBJ1-5,TRBV15,CATSGGVIDQPQHF,TGTGCCACCAGCGGGGGGGTAATTGATCAGCCCCAGCATTTT
once,NA,TRBJ2-3,TRBV4-1,CASSQRQDTDTQYF,TGCGCCAGCAGCCAACGACAAGACACAGATACGCAGTATTTT
NA,NA,TRBJ2-7,TRBV6-5,CASSFNEGPYEQYF,TGTGCCAGCAGTTTCAATGAAGGGCCCTACGAGCAGTACTTC
NA,TRBD1,TRBJ2-1,TRBV6-5,CASFRGQGSNEQFF,TGTGCCAGCTTCCGAGGACAGGGTTCCAATGAGCAGTTCTTC
NA,NA,TRBJ1-3,TRBV6-1,CASSEAEGRNTIYF,TGTGCCAGCAGTGAAGCGGAGGGAAGAAACACCATATATTTT
NA,NA,TRBJ1-2,TRBV30,CAWSPMVLGYTF,TGTGCCTGGAGTCCTATGGTTTTAGGCTACACCTTC
NA,NA,TRBJ1-1,TRBV4-1,CASMEQLNTEAFF,TGCGCCAGCATGGAACAATTGAACACTGAAGCTTTCTTT
NA,TRBD2,TRBJ2-1,TRBV13,CASAGSGGAERNEQFF,TGTGCCAGCGCGGGGAGCGGGGGGGCCGAAAGGAATGAGCAGTTCTTC
NA,NA,TRBJ2-7,TRBV9,CASSFDGYEQYF,TGTGCCAGCAGCTTTGACGGATACGAGCAGTACTTC
NA,TRBD1,TRBJ2-7,TRBV4-2,CASSQDWPGGAYEQYF,TGTGCCAGCAGCCAAGATTGGCCAGGGGGTGCCTACGAGCAGTACTTC
NA,TRBD2,TRBJ2-1,TRBV6-6,CASILLAGVAYNEQFF,TGTGCCAGCATTTTATTAGCGGGAGTCGCCTACAATGAGCAGTTCTTC
NA,NA,TRBJ1-2,TRBV5-6,CASSLEGGPVSYTF,TGTGCCAGCAGCTTGGAGGGGGGGCCAGTCAGCTACACCTTC
NA,TRBD1,TRBJ1-1,TRBV19,CASKTGSEAFF,TGTGCCAGTAAGACAGGGTCTGAAGCTTTCTTT
NA,NA,TRBJ1-1,TRBV4-3,CASSQESGMLTEAFF,TGCGCCAGCAGCCAAGAATCAGGGATGTTAACAGAAGCTTTCTTT
NA,NA,TRBJ2-3,TRBV5-1,CASRVMTTPGDTQYF,TGCGCCAGCAGAGTGATGACTACCCCCGGGGATACGCAGTATTTT
NA,TRBD2,TRBJ2-1,TRBV7-9,CASSHPGLAGNEQFF,TGTGCCAGCAGCCATCCGGGACTAGCGGGCAATGAGCAGTTCTTC
NA,NA,TRBJ1-4,TRBV19,CASRPPNEKLFF,TGTGCCAGTAGACCCCCGAATGAAAAACTGTTTTTT
NA,NA,TRBJ2-1,TRBV7-4,CASSCGRSNEQFF,TGTGCCAGCAGCTGTGGACGGTCCAATGAGCAGTTCTTC
NA,NA,TRBJ1-2,TRBV19,CASTTSQGTNYGYTF,TGTGCCAGTACCACCTCACAGGGAACAAACTATGGCTACACCTTC
NA,NA,TRBJ2-2,TRBV6-5,CASSYLWVTGELFF,TGTGCCAGCAGTTACTTATGGGTAACCGGGGAGCTGTTTTTT
NA,NA,TRBJ1-5,TRBV27,CASSPLGSNQPQHF,TGTGCCAGCAGTCCGCTCGGAAGCAATCAGCCCCAGCATTTT